The clone carrying this TCR beta chain was counted many times. Primed by a sample-barcoded 5' primer and a J-beta primer mix, a second PCR proceeded for about 6 to 12 cycles. TCRdb itself ran the 5' RACE reads through MiXCR, one entry per CDR3 protein. This sample has more than 900,000 distinct CDR3 sequences, with almost 30% found just once. These data are taken from a study of blood T cells in healthy people across ages. The same data also went into a second study, on T cells of mothers and their children.

The sequence was obtained from a woman between 40 and 50 years old in good health. The sequenced material came from blood.

The CDR3 is CAWNPQGARQFF. The CDR3 DNA reads TGTGCCTGGAATCCCCAGGGGGCGAGGCAGTTCTTC. This chain joins TRBV30 and TRBJ2-1; TRBD1 aligns across 8 bases. The V gene end was trimmed by 4 bases and the J gene end by 12 bases; junction bases not matched to a gene: 8. Germline V CDR1 and CDR2: GTSNPN, SVGIG (reference sequence). This CDR3 spans 12 amino acids.